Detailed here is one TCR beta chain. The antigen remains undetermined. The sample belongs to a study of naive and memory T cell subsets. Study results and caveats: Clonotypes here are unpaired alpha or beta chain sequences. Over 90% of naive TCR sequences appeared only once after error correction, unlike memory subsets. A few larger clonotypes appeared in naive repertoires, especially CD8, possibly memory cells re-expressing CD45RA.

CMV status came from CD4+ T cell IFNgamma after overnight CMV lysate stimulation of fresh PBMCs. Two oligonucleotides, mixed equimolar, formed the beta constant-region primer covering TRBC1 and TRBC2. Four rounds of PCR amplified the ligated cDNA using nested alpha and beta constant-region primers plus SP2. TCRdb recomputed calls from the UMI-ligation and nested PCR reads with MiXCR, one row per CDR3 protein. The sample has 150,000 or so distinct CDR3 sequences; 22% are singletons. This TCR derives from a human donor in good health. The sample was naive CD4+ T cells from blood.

CDR3 nucleotides: TGTGCCCTACGGGGGACAGTGAACACCGGGGAGCTGTTTTTT. Protein sequence: CALRGTVNTGELFF. The chain uses TRBV12-3 or TRBV12-4 and TRBJ2-2; maybe TRBD1 (7 bases). V was shortened by 11 bases and J by 1 base, with 14 bases between the two germline ends. The CDR3 has 14 amino acids.